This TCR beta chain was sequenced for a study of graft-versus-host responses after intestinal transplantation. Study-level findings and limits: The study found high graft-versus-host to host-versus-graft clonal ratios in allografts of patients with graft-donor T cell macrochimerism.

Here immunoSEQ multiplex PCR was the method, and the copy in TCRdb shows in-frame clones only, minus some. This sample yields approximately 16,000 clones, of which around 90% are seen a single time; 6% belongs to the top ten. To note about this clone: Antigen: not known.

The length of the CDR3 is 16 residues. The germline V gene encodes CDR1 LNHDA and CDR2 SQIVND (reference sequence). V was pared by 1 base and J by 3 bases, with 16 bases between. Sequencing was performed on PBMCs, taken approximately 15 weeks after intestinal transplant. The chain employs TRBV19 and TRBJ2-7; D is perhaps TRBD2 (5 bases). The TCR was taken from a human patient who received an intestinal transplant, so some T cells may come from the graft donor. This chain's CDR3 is CASSIVGGGSLYEQYF. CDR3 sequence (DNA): TGTGCCAGTAGTATAGTAGGCGGAGGTTCCCTCTACGAGCAGTACTTC.